A single sample gave rise to the 29 T cell receptor beta chains below, sequenced in a study of blood T cells in healthy people across ages. Then a second PCR, running roughly 6 to 12 cycles, was carried out with a sample-barcoded 5' primer and a J-beta primer mix. TCRdb passed the 5' RACE reads through MiXCR, listing each CDR3 protein once. Of 630,000 or so distinct CDR3 sequences in the sample, approximately 30% were seen once. Sequencing was performed on blood. The receptor set was obtained from a woman of 80 years or more in good health.

The sample holds a few counts of this clonotype. Just one base apart from a much larger clone, this may be a read error. J is TRBJ2-1 and V is TRBV4-3; D remains ambiguous. The DNA end favors TRBJ2-7, so the J call may be wrong. The CDR3 covers 16 residues. Looked up from germline, CDR1 is LGHNA and CDR2 is YSLEER. The CDR3 DNA sequence: TGCGCCAGCAGCCAAGTGGCAGGCCTCTCCTACAATGAGCAGTACTTC. Its protein product is CASSQVAGLSYNEQYF.

This clonotype was counted between two and nine times. V gene TRBV18 combines with J gene TRBJ2-7; 8 nucleotides line up with TRBD2. This CDR3 is 15 amino acids long. The trim removed 2 bases at V and 7 bases at J, leaving 10 bases unmatched. The germline CDR1 and CDR2 sequences are KGHSH and LQKENI. CDR3 in DNA: TGTGCCAGCTCACCAAACGGGGGGGCTCACAATGAGCAGTACTTC. This gives the protein CASSPNGGAHNEQYF. Drawing the rest from reference TRBV18 and TRBJ2-7, the complete variable domain is NAGVMQNPRHLVRRRGQEARLRCSPMKGHSHVYWYRQLPEEGLKFMVYLQKENIIDESGMPKERFSAEFPKEGPSILRIQQVVRGDSAAYFCASSPNGGAHNEQYFGPGTRLTVT.

This clonotype has ten or more counts. J is TRBJ2-1 and V is TRBV30, with D perhaps being TRBD1 or TRBD2 (5 bases each). There are 12 residues in the CDR3. CDR1 and CDR2 from the germline V gene are GTSNPN and SVGIG (reference sequence). The germline V and J ends were trimmed by 5 bases and 4 bases, with 9 bases remaining between them. The CDR3 reads CAWGGAYNEQFF. The DNA of the CDR3 is TGTGCCTGGGGGGGAGCTTACAATGAGCAGTTCTTC.

The chain couples TRBV5-1 to TRBJ1-1; D remains unclear. Deletions cut 3 bases from V and 4 bases from J, with 13 bases between. Germline CDR1 is SGHRS and CDR2 is YFSETQ. This CDR3 contains 14 residues. The CDR3 region is CASSSNPGFTEAFF. The CDR3 nucleotides are TGCGCCAGCAGCTCAAACCCGGGGTTCACTGAAGCTTTCTTT.

This clonotype was observed many times. The chain carries TRBV5-1 and TRBJ2-1; D is possibly TRBD1 or TRBD2 (5 bases each). CDR3 length: 15 residues. V was trimmed by 1 base and J by 0 bases, leaving 8 bases between them. Looked up from germline, CDR1 is SGHRS and CDR2 is YFSETQ. The CDR3 region is CASSLRDLSYNEQFF. CDR3 bases: TGCGCCAGCAGCTTGAGGGACCTCTCCTACAATGAGCAGTTCTTC.

The V gene is TRBV20-1, the J gene TRBJ1-6; D is ambiguous. Trimming cost V 0 bases and J 11 bases, with 8 bases left between them. The CDR3 loop spans 12 amino acids. Germline CDR1 reads DFQATT; CDR2 reads SNEGSKA (reference sequence). The CDR3 DNA sequence: TGCAGTGCTAGAGATGGACCGACACCCCTCCACTTT. Protein product: CSARDGPTPLHF.

This sequence joins TRBV6-5 and TRBJ2-7; tentatively, D is TRBD2 (5 bases). Germline loops: CDR1 MNHEY, CDR2 SVGAGI. The CDR3 has 12 amino acids. Trimming removed 6 bases from V and 5 bases from J, with 11 bases in between. DNA for the CDR3: TGTGCCAGCAGCAGAGGGTCCCACGAGCAGTACTTC. The encoded protein is CASSRGSHEQYF.

Points on this clonotype: This sequence may be a read error, since a much larger clone differs from it by one base. This rearrangement joins TRBV5-1 to TRBJ1-6; 8 bases fit TRBD1. The germline V gene encodes CDR1 SGHRS and CDR2 YFSETQ. J gave up 10 bases and V 0 bases, and 6 bases lay outside the gene matches. The CDR3 covers 15 residues. The CDR3 sequence: CASSLAAAGGSPLHF. The CDR3 DNA is TGCGCCAGCAGCTTGGCGGCGGCAGGGGGCTCACCCCTCCACTTT.

In its sample, this clonotype was seen a few times. The chain is built from TRBV12-3 or TRBV12-4 and TRBJ2-7, with D possibly matching TRBD1 (5 bases). Trimming pared 7 bases from V and 3 bases from J, leaving 16 bases between. The CDR3 covers 14 residues. The DNA for the CDR3 is TGTGCCAGCATGTCGGACAAGCGCCACTACGAGCAGTACTTC. Its translation: CASMSDKRHYEQYF.

This clonotype showed up many times. The V and J genes are TRBV5-4 and TRBJ2-1; 9 bases agree with TRBD2. The junction had 14 bases not matched to a gene; V was cut back by 4 bases and J by 0 bases. The CDR3 loop spans 19 amino acids. Looked up from germline, CDR1 is SGHNT and CDR2 is YYREEE (reference sequence). CDR3 DNA sequence: TGTGCCAGCAGCCCCAAGGGCGGGGGGGCCTTGGCCTCCTACAATGAGCAGTTCTTC. Amino acids: CASSPKGGGALASYNEQFF.

The rearrangement uses TRBV4-2 and TRBJ2-1; 8 bases map to TRBD2. Germline V gives CDR1 LGHNA, CDR2 YNFKEQ. This CDR3 has 18 residues. V lost 6 bases, J lost 6 bases, and 19 bases stayed unmatched. The CDR3: CASSEGVGGGRWGNEQFF. The CDR3 region has the DNA TGTGCCAGCAGTGAGGGGGTTGGCGGGGGGCGTTGGGGCAATGAGCAGTTCTTC.

CDR3 loop: CSASVTVNTEAFF. Written as DNA, the CDR3 is TGCAGTGCTAGTGTGACTGTGAACACTGAAGCTTTCTTT. This chain links TRBV20-1 with TRBJ1-1; no clear D gene. CDR1 is DFQATT and CDR2 is SNEGSKA in the germline V gene (reference sequence). The CDR3 consists of 13 residues. V lost 3 bases and J 0 bases, leaving 8 bases between the germline ends.

This clonotype was counted ten times or more. The chain recombines TRBV7-2 with TRBJ2-3; D possibly uses TRBD1 or TRBD2 (5 bases each). Germline CDR1 SGHTA, CDR2 FQGNSA. The CDR3 runs to 15 residues. Trimming cost V 3 bases and J 2 bases, with 12 bases left between them. This CDR3 is CASSLGTGNTDTQYF. CDR3 nucleotide sequence: TGTGCCAGCAGCTTGGGGACGGGAAACACAGATACGCAGTATTTT.

V is TRBV27 and J is TRBJ2-6; D gene unclear. This CDR3 region has 12 residues. Trimming cost V 7 bases and J 2 bases, with 3 bases left between them. The V gene's germline CDR1 is MNHEY and CDR2 SMNVEV (reference sequence). The CDR3 is CASTTGANVLTF. CDR3 sequence (DNA): TGTGCCAGCACAACTGGGGCCAACGTCCTGACTTTC.

V gene TRBV7-2 combines with J gene TRBJ2-7; 8 bases agree with TRBD1. The germline V gene has CDR1 SGHTA and CDR2 FQGNSA. CDR3 length: 17 amino acids. V was clipped by 1 base and J by 6 bases; unmatched bases: 14. CDR3 in DNA: TGTGCCAGCAGCTTAGGGAGAAGACAGGGGAAGAGGGCCGAGCAGTACTTC. This sequence encodes CASSLGRRQGKRAEQYF.

The chain employs TRBV19 and TRBJ1-5; D remains ambiguous. With 5 bases removed from V and 4 bases from J, the gap between germline ends came to 12 bases. The CDR3 is made up of 14 amino acids. From germline, CDR1 is LNHDA and CDR2 SQIVND (reference sequence). The CDR3 region is CASSPRTANQPQHF. CDR3 nucleotide sequence: TGTGCCAGTAGTCCCCGGACGGCAAATCAGCCCCAGCATTTT.

This clonotype was counted only a few times. The chain combines TRBV20-1 with TRBJ1-6; a weak D match, TRBD1 (5 bases). The length of the CDR3 is 14 residues. V lost 6 bases and J 4 bases, leaving 13 bases between the germline ends. CDR1 is DFQATT and CDR2 is SNEGSKA in the germline V gene (reference sequence). DNA of the CDR3: TGCAGTGCACAGGTCCAGGGTTATAATTCACCCCTCCACTTT. This gives the protein CSAQVQGYNSPLHF.

Comments on this clonotype: A much larger clonotype is one base distant, so this may be a read error. This chain links TRBV11-2 with TRBJ2-5, with D perhaps matching TRBD2 (5 bases). This CDR3 region has 15 residues. Germline V gives CDR1 SGHAT, CDR2 FQNNGV. Trimming shortened V by 7 bases and J by 13 bases, and 28 bases separated the two germline ends. In DNA form, the CDR3 reads TGTGCCAGCACATTTCGCCCGGGAAACAAAAACATTCGGTACTTC. Residues: CASTFRPGNKNIRYF.

The CDR3 spells CASSLELRSDYGYTF. DNA of the CDR3: TGCGCCAGCAGCTTGGAACTACGCTCTGACTATGGCTACACCTTC. The chain employs TRBV5-1 and TRBJ1-2; D is ambiguous. Germline loops: CDR1 SGHRS, CDR2 YFSETQ. V lost 0 bases and J lost 3, with 12 bases in between. The CDR3 contains 15 residues.

At least ten counts were recorded for this clonotype. This chain uses TRBV12-3 or TRBV12-4 with TRBJ1-4, with no clear D. This CDR3 comprises 14 residues. Trimming shortened V by 8 bases and J by 0 bases, and 10 bases separated the two germline ends. The CDR3 bases are TGTGCCAGCGGGGTACTCTCAACTAATGAAAAACTGTTTTTT. Translation gives CASGVLSTNEKLFF.

Comment on this clonotype: A much larger clone lies one base from this, so it may be a read error. This chain uses TRBV4-2 with TRBJ1-1, with D perhaps matching TRBD1 (5 bases). V lost 6 bases to trimming and J lost 0 bases, with 14 bases between them. This CDR3 comprises 15 residues. Germline CDR1 LGHNA, CDR2 YNFKEQ. In DNA, the CDR3 is TGTGCCAGCAGATCCGTGGCAGGGTTGAACACTGAAGCTTTCTTT. Encoded protein: CASRSVAGLNTEAFF.

Concerning this clonotype: This may be a read error, as it is one base from a much larger clone. The chain couples TRBV6-2 or TRBV6-3 to TRBJ2-1; the match to TRBD2 covers 16 bases. TRBJ2-7 explains the end of the DNA better; the J call may be wrong. Germline V lookup: CDR1 MNHEY, CDR2 SVGEGT. The CDR3 sequence is 18 residues long. CDR3 protein: CASRNSGTSGGAGNEQYF. CDR3 DNA: TGTGCCAGCAGAAATTCCGGGACTAGCGGGGGGGCCGGCAATGAGCAGTACTTC.

At least ten counts were recorded for this clonotype. The genes are TRBV29-1 and TRBJ2-5; no clear D gene. V was pared by 0 bases and J by 4 bases, with 6 bases between. The CDR3 spans 12 residues. Germline-derived CDR1 and CDR2 are SQVTM and ANQGSEA. Here the CDR3 DNA reads TGCAGCGTTGAAGATGGCATAGAGACCCAGTACTTC. Translation: CSVEDGIETQYF.

As to this clonotype: This clone may be a read error of a much larger clone one base away. The chain combines TRBV11-2 with TRBJ2-5; 7 bases match TRBD2. Germline V CDR1 and CDR2: SGHAT, FQNNGV. V was pared by 5 bases and J by 5 bases, with 8 bases of the junction left unmatched. This CDR3 spans 14 amino acids. The CDR3 loop reads CASSPPGRGETQYF. The DNA for the CDR3 is TGTGCCAGCAGCCCCCCCGGGCGGGGGGAGACCCAGTACTTC.

V is TRBV4-1 and J is TRBJ2-7, with 12 bases that match TRBD2. CDR1 MGHRA and CDR2 YSYEKL come from the germline V gene. V lost 8 bases and J lost 2; bases outside the gene matches: 4. The CDR3 loop spans 14 amino acids. The CDR3 sequence: CASGRTSGTYEQYF. Here the CDR3 DNA reads TGCGCCAGCGGCCGGACTAGCGGGACCTACGAGCAGTACTTC.

This chain links TRBV7-9 with TRBJ2-7; D may be TRBD1 (6 bases). The CDR3 sequence is 14 residues long. Germline CDR1 and CDR2: SEHNR and FQNEAQ (reference sequence). With 4 bases removed from V and 7 bases from J, the gap between germline ends came to 17 bases. The CDR3 DNA reads TGTGCCAGCAGCTCGAGCTGGGGGCGTAATGAGCAGTACTTC. This gives the protein CASSSSWGRNEQYF.

V is TRBV30 and J is TRBJ2-3; D gene unclear. Trimming left V 0 bases short and J 0 bases short, with 10 bases between. There are 15 residues in the CDR3. Germline V lookup: CDR1 GTSNPN, CDR2 SVGIG (reference sequence). The CDR3 nucleotides are TGTGCCTGGAGTGTTCGGCAAATAAGCACAGATACGCAGTATTTT. Residues: CAWSVRQISTDTQYF.

The rearrangement links TRBV20-1 to TRBJ2-7; TRBD1 or TRBD2 may be the D gene (5 bases each). Trimming pared 0 bases from V and 7 bases from J, leaving 25 bases between. The CDR3 length is 17 residues. The germline V gene has CDR1 DFQATT and CDR2 SNEGSKA (reference sequence). The CDR3 reads CSARDPSRRGWGFEQYF. CDR3 in DNA: TGCAGTGCTAGAGATCCAAGCCGTAGGGGATGGGGGTTTGAGCAGTACTTC.

This clonotype has just a few counts. A read error is possible here, since a much larger clone lies one base away. The gene calls are TRBV7-2 and TRBJ1-2, with D perhaps TRBD1 (5 bases). Germline V gene sequence: CDR1 SGHTA, CDR2 FQGNSA. CDR3 size: 12 residues. DNA for the CDR3: TGTGCCAGCAGCTTAGGACAGTATGGCCACACCTTC. Translated: CASSLGQYGHTF.